The rows below give T cell receptor beta chains drawn from one sample of a study of shared clonotypes between healthy human individuals. The repertoire was sequenced with immunoSEQ multiplex PCR; TCRdb's copy has only in-frame clones and lacks some. The data hold some 740,000 clones, with about 92% observed a single time. The sample taken for sequencing was naive CD8+ T cells sorted from blood. The source is a man between 25 and 39 years old in good health. Both conserved end residues are part of each CDR3. The D gene is left open where the match is weak. Rows give clone size only sometimes, using once, few, many, or a class for an expanded clone.

j_call: TRBJ2-1
d_call: NA
v_call: TRBV18
clone_size: NA
cdr3_nt: TGTGCCAGCTCACCCGTGGGAGGAACTGGACAATTGAATGAGCAGTTCTTC
cdr3_aa: CASSPVGGTGQLNEQFF

j_call: TRBJ1-1
d_call: TRBD1
v_call: TRBV28
clone_size: NA
cdr3_nt: TGTGCCAGCAGCCAGGGGGGGACGGGTGGCACTGAAGCTTTCTTT
cdr3_aa: CASSQGGTGGTEAFF

j_call: TRBJ2-7
d_call: TRBD1
v_call: TRBV27
clone_size: NA
cdr3_nt: TGTGCCAGCAGTTTACCCACCGGGACAGGGGGGTACGAGCAGTACTTC
cdr3_aa: CASSLPTGTGGYEQYF

j_call: TRBJ1-2
d_call: NA
v_call: TRBV2
clone_size: NA
cdr3_nt: TGTGCCAGCAAGGGCAGGGACTCCCATGGCTACACCTTC
cdr3_aa: CASKGRDSHGYTF

j_call: TRBJ2-7
d_call: NA
v_call: TRBV27
clone_size: NA
cdr3_nt: TGTGCCAGCAGTCCCTCCCGGGGAACCTACGAGCAGTACTTC
cdr3_aa: CASSPSRGTYEQYF

j_call: TRBJ2-1
d_call: TRBD2
v_call: TRBV5-8
clone_size: NA
cdr3_nt: TGTGCCAGCCCCTTAGCGGGAACGTTCTACAATGAGCAGTTCTTC
cdr3_aa: CASPLAGTFYNEQFF

j_call: TRBJ1-1
d_call: TRBD1
v_call: TRBV5-1
clone_size: NA
cdr3_nt: TGCGCCAGCAGCGCCGGACAGGGAATGAACACTGAAGCTTTCTTT
cdr3_aa: CASSAGQGMNTEAFF

j_call: TRBJ2-3
d_call: NA
v_call: TRBV9
clone_size: NA
cdr3_nt: TGTGCCAGCAGCGTAGGTAGTTTCAAGTATTTT
cdr3_aa: CASSVGSFKYF

j_call: TRBJ2-7
d_call: NA
v_call: TRBV7-2
clone_size: NA
cdr3_nt: TGTGCCAGCAGCCCCTCGAGTGGTTACGAGCAGTACTTC
cdr3_aa: CASSPSSGYEQYF

j_call: TRBJ2-1
d_call: TRBD2
v_call: TRBV6-4
clone_size: NA
cdr3_nt: TGTGCCAGCAGTGCCTTCGGACTAGCGGGAAGAAGCTCCTACAATGAGCAGTTCTTC
cdr3_aa: CASSAFGLAGRSSYNEQFF

j_call: TRBJ2-1
d_call: TRBD2
v_call: TRBV10-3
clone_size: NA
cdr3_nt: TGTGCCATCAGCACTAGCGGGAGGGAATACAATGAGCAGTTCTTC
cdr3_aa: CAISTSGREYNEQFF

j_call: TRBJ2-1
d_call: NA
v_call: TRBV5-4
clone_size: NA
cdr3_nt: TGTGCCAGCAGCTCCCGGGACGGTAACAATGAGCAGTTCTTC
cdr3_aa: CASSSRDGNNEQFF

j_call: TRBJ2-7
d_call: NA
v_call: TRBV15
clone_size: NA
cdr3_nt: TGTGCCACCAGCAGCCCTGTACGGGGATCCTACGAGCAGTACTTC
cdr3_aa: CATSSPVRGSYEQYF

j_call: TRBJ1-1
d_call: NA
v_call: TRBV2
clone_size: once
cdr3_nt: TGTGCCAGCAGTGAAGGCCGGGTGAACACTGAAGCTTTCTTT
cdr3_aa: CASSEGRVNTEAFF

j_call: TRBJ2-4
d_call: NA
v_call: TRBV5-6
clone_size: NA
cdr3_nt: TGTGCCAGCAGCTTGGTGGAGAATGCCAAAAACATTCAGTACTTC
cdr3_aa: CASSLVENAKNIQYF

j_call: TRBJ2-7
d_call: TRBD2
v_call: TRBV7-8
clone_size: NA
cdr3_nt: TGTGCCAGCAGCAAGGGACTAGCGGGATCCACCTACGAGCAGTACTTC
cdr3_aa: CASSKGLAGSTYEQYF

j_call: TRBJ2-7
d_call: NA
v_call: TRBV30
clone_size: NA
cdr3_nt: TGTGCCTGGGCAGGGGACGACTACGAGCAGTACTTC
cdr3_aa: CAWAGDDYEQYF

j_call: TRBJ1-2
d_call: NA
v_call: TRBV27
clone_size: NA
cdr3_nt: TGTGCCAGCAGTCTCAGGGCCGGAGGGTATGGCTACACCTTC
cdr3_aa: CASSLRAGGYGYTF

j_call: TRBJ2-5
d_call: TRBD2
v_call: TRBV7-2
clone_size: NA
cdr3_nt: TGTGCCAGCAGCTTATTATCGAGCGGGAAAGAGACCCAGTACTTC
cdr3_aa: CASSLLSSGKETQYF

j_call: TRBJ2-7
d_call: NA
v_call: TRBV21-1
clone_size: NA
cdr3_nt: TGTGCCAGCAGCATTAAGGTGGCTAGCTTCCACGAGCAGTACTTC
cdr3_aa: CASSIKVASFHEQYF

j_call: TRBJ2-3
d_call: NA
v_call: TRBV7-8
clone_size: NA
cdr3_nt: TGTGCCAGCAGCGGACGGTACGGGTCGGCAGATACGCAGTATTTT
cdr3_aa: CASSGRYGSADTQYF

j_call: TRBJ1-1
d_call: TRBD1
v_call: TRBV6-5
clone_size: NA
cdr3_nt: TGTGCCAGCAGCGGACAGGCCAACACTGAAGCTTTCTTT
cdr3_aa: CASSGQANTEAFF

j_call: TRBJ2-3
d_call: TRBD2
v_call: TRBV27
clone_size: NA
cdr3_nt: TGTGCCAGCAGTTTTAGCGGGGCCTGGAGGGCGCAGTATTTT
cdr3_aa: CASSFSGAWRAQYF

j_call: TRBJ2-3
d_call: TRBD2
v_call: TRBV28
clone_size: NA
cdr3_nt: TGTGCCAGCAGTCGATATAGCGGGAGTGATGCAGATACGCAGTATTTT
cdr3_aa: CASSRYSGSDADTQYF

j_call: TRBJ2-6
d_call: NA
v_call: TRBV7-8
clone_size: NA
cdr3_nt: TGTGCCAGCAGCTTATCCGGCGCACCGCGGTCTGGGGCCAACGTCCTGACTTTC
cdr3_aa: CASSLSGAPRSGANVLTF

j_call: TRBJ2-7
d_call: NA
v_call: TRBV6-6
clone_size: NA
cdr3_nt: TGTGCCAGCAGTTACTCAGACAGTGGCTACGAGCAGTACTTC
cdr3_aa: CASSYSDSGYEQYF

j_call: TRBJ2-2
d_call: NA
v_call: TRBV9
clone_size: NA
cdr3_nt: TGTGCCACTTTAAACACCGGGGAGCTGTTTTTT
cdr3_aa: CATLNTGELFF

j_call: TRBJ2-7
d_call: NA
v_call: TRBV7-9
clone_size: once
cdr3_nt: TGTGCCAGCAGCTTAGTCCAGGGTCGGGACAACGAGCAGTACTTC
cdr3_aa: CASSLVQGRDNEQYF

j_call: TRBJ2-1
d_call: NA
v_call: TRBV7-9
clone_size: NA
cdr3_nt: TGTGCCAGCAGCTCCGTGAACCGGGACAGCCGGGGGAATGAGCAGTTCTTC
cdr3_aa: CASSSVNRDSRGNEQFF

j_call: TRBJ2-1
d_call: NA
v_call: TRBV15
clone_size: NA
cdr3_nt: TGTGCCACCTGCAACTGGACGGTGATAGAAAATTACAATGAGCAGTTCTTC
cdr3_aa: CATCNWTVIENYNEQFF

j_call: TRBJ2-3
d_call: NA
v_call: TRBV7-3
clone_size: NA
cdr3_nt: TGTGCCAGCAGCTTTAACTCGGGAGATACGCAGTATTTT
cdr3_aa: CASSFNSGDTQYF

j_call: TRBJ1-5
d_call: TRBD1
v_call: TRBV28
clone_size: NA
cdr3_nt: TGTGCCAGTGACCCGAGGACAGGGAAGCCGCCCCAGCATTTT
cdr3_aa: CASDPRTGKPPQHF

j_call: TRBJ1-1
d_call: NA
v_call: TRBV10-1
clone_size: NA
cdr3_nt: TGCGCCAGCAGACTAACTGCGGGGAACACTGAAGCTTTCTTT
cdr3_aa: CASRLTAGNTEAFF

j_call: TRBJ1-2
d_call: NA
v_call: TRBV7-2
clone_size: NA
cdr3_nt: TGTGCCAGCAGCTTATATCAAGGACCCTATGGCTACACCTTC
cdr3_aa: CASSLYQGPYGYTF

j_call: TRBJ2-3
d_call: TRBD2
v_call: TRBV28
clone_size: NA
cdr3_nt: TGTGCCAGCAGTTGGGGTGACGGACTAGCGGATACAGATACGCAGTATTTT
cdr3_aa: CASSWGDGLADTDTQYF

j_call: TRBJ2-1
d_call: TRBD2
v_call: TRBV9
clone_size: once
cdr3_nt: TGTGCCAGCAGCGCCCGACCGGGACTACACAATGAGCAGTTCTTC
cdr3_aa: CASSARPGLHNEQFF

j_call: TRBJ1-1
d_call: TRBD1
v_call: TRBV4-1
clone_size: NA
cdr3_nt: TGCGCCAGCAGCCAACCGCCCCGGGACAGAATGAACACTGAAGCTTTCTTT
cdr3_aa: CASSQPPRDRMNTEAFF

j_call: TRBJ2-1
d_call: NA
v_call: TRBV9
clone_size: NA
cdr3_nt: TGTGCCAGCAGCGCACCGAGGGGCCTTTTCGCGGGCGCCTACAATGAGCAGTTCTTC
cdr3_aa: CASSAPRGLFAGAYNEQFF

j_call: TRBJ2-5
d_call: NA
v_call: TRBV7-9
clone_size: NA
cdr3_nt: TGTGCCAGCAGCCCCCAGGACAGAAACCAAGAGACCCAGTACTTC
cdr3_aa: CASSPQDRNQETQYF

j_call: TRBJ2-1
d_call: NA
v_call: TRBV29-1
clone_size: NA
cdr3_nt: TGCAGCGTTGAAGACATAGAATTTAATGAGCAGTTCTTC
cdr3_aa: CSVEDIEFNEQFF

j_call: TRBJ2-3
d_call: NA
v_call: TRBV29-1
clone_size: NA
cdr3_nt: TGCAGCGTTGATGGTTTGGGGGGACTCAGCACAGATACGCAGTATTTT
cdr3_aa: CSVDGLGGLSTDTQYF

j_call: TRBJ2-7
d_call: NA
v_call: TRBV27
clone_size: NA
cdr3_nt: TGTGCCAGCAGTTTATGGGGCCGCGAGCAGTACTTC
cdr3_aa: CASSLWGREQYF

j_call: TRBJ2-4
d_call: TRBD1
v_call: TRBV19
clone_size: NA
cdr3_nt: TGTGCCAGTACCCCCGGGACAGGACTAGCCAAAAACATTCAGTACTTC
cdr3_aa: CASTPGTGLAKNIQYF

j_call: TRBJ2-7
d_call: TRBD2
v_call: TRBV6-5
clone_size: NA
cdr3_nt: TGTGCCAGCAGTCGAGGACTAGATTGGTACTTC
cdr3_aa: CASSRGLDWYF

j_call: TRBJ2-7
d_call: NA
v_call: TRBV28
clone_size: NA
cdr3_nt: TGTGCCAGCAGTTTTCGGGGCCCTTCCAAATACGAGCAGTACTTC
cdr3_aa: CASSFRGPSKYEQYF

j_call: TRBJ2-3
d_call: NA
v_call: TRBV27
clone_size: NA
cdr3_nt: TGTGCCAGCAGTTTCCTTCCCCGGGCCACAGATACGCAGTATTTT
cdr3_aa: CASSFLPRATDTQYF

j_call: TRBJ2-7
d_call: NA
v_call: TRBV7-9
clone_size: few
cdr3_nt: TGTGCCAGCAGCTTATATGGGTACGAGCAGTACTTC
cdr3_aa: CASSLYGYEQYF